These 25 T cell receptor beta chains share one sample of origin, sequenced in a study of lymphopenia after photon versus proton radiotherapy (dated by TCRdb to about 2019). Library prep was done by the immunoSEQ multiplex PCR assay. TCRdb retrieved this table from immuneACCESS and kept in-frame rearrangements only. Not all clones are present; in checked studies, unresolved V genes account for under half, and no reason is known for the remainder. This sample is represented by 65,000 to 85,000 clones; less than 95% of them were singletons. Roughly 2.3% of the sample is held by the ten biggest clonotypes. The sequencing here drew on peripheral blood, taken from a patient treated with photon-based radiotherapy. The receptor set was obtained from a woman aged 40 to 50 with cholangiocarcinoma.

This chain uses TRBV30 with TRBJ1-5; 8 nucleotides line up with TRBD1. The junction had 10 bases not matched to a gene; V was cut back by 2 bases and J by 4 bases. Looked up from germline, CDR1 is GTSNPN and CDR2 is SVGIG (reference sequence). The CDR3 is 16 residues long. The DNA for the CDR3 is TGTGCCTGGAGTAGGGCAGGGGGCGAAGTTAATCAGCCCCAGCATTTT. Translated: CAWSRAGGEVNQPQHF.

This chain joins TRBV19 and TRBJ2-7; weak D call: TRBD1 (6 bases). Germline CDR1 is LNHDA and CDR2 is SQIVND (reference sequence). The CDR3 extends over 15 amino acids. The V end lost 9 bases, the J end lost 3 bases, and 21 bases lay between the germline ends. The CDR3 DNA reads TGTGCCAGCGGGGACCCGGGACAAACCCTCTACGAGCAGTACTTC. The encoded protein is CASGDPGQTLYEQYF.

The V call is TRBV4-1, the J call TRBJ1-4; D gene uncertain. The CDR3 extends over 15 amino acids. From germline, CDR1 is MGHRA and CDR2 YSYEKL. V lost 4 bases and J 3 bases, leaving 12 bases between the germline ends. CDR3: CASSPDEGSNEKLFF. For the CDR3, the DNA is TGCGCCAGCAGCCCCGACGAGGGATCTAATGAAAAACTGTTTTTT.

The gene calls are TRBV9 and TRBJ1-6; D not certain. This CDR3 contains 17 residues. Trimming left V 1 base short and J 1 base short, with 12 bases between. The germline gives CDR1 SGDLS, CDR2 YYNGEE. The CDR3 protein is CASSVHQSASYNSPLHF. Here the CDR3 DNA reads TGTGCCAGCAGCGTACACCAGAGCGCTTCCTATAATTCACCCCTCCACTTT.

This chain uses TRBV30 with TRBJ1-1; D might be TRBD1 (5 bases). The V gene lost 1 base and the J gene lost 0 bases, with 15 bases spanning the gap. Per the germline V gene, CDR1 is GTSNPN and CDR2 is SVGIG (reference sequence). There are 16 residues in the CDR3. The CDR3 sequence: CAWSGARQKMNTEAFF. In DNA form, the CDR3 reads TGTGCCTGGAGTGGGGCCCGACAGAAGATGAACACTGAAGCTTTCTTT.

The rearrangement uses TRBV28 and TRBJ1-5; D not resolved. Germline CDR1 MDHEN, CDR2 SYDVKM. V gave up 3 bases and J gave up 0 bases, with 9 bases separating them. CDR3 length: 15 amino acids. The CDR3, as DNA: TGTGCCAGCAGTTTCCAGAAATATAGCAATCAGCCCCAGCATTTT. It specifies CASSFQKYSNQPQHF.

This rearrangement joins TRBV5-4 to TRBJ1-1; 9 bases align to TRBD1. Looked up from germline, CDR1 is SGHNT and CDR2 is YYREEE (reference sequence). V trimming: 4 bases; J trimming: 5 bases; junction bases outside the gene matches: 9. CDR3 length: 15 residues. The CDR3 DNA sequence: TGTGCCAGCAGCCGTCCGGGACAGGGCTATACTGAAGCTTTCTTT. It is translated as CASSRPGQGYTEAFF.

The table lists this clone with a count of one. The chain couples TRBV5-4 to TRBJ2-2, with 14 positions matching TRBD2. This CDR3 is 17 amino acids long. Unmatched junction bases numbered 5, after V lost 2 bases and J lost 5 bases. Per germline, CDR1 SGHNT and CDR2 YYREEE (reference sequence). The CDR3 region has the DNA TGTGCCAGCAGCTTTGGGGGACTAGCGGGAGAGACCGGGGAGCTGTTTTTT. Its protein product is CASSFGGLAGETGELFF.

The V call is TRBV14, the J call TRBJ2-1; D ambiguous. This CDR3 has 15 residues. In germline, CDR1 is SGHDN, CDR2 FVKESK. V shed 0 bases and J shed 4 bases, with 10 bases lying between them. CDR3 amino acids: CASSQETVGYNEQFF. CDR3 sequence (DNA): TGTGCCAGCAGCCAAGAGACTGTGGGATACAATGAGCAGTTCTTC.

J is TRBJ1-6 and V is TRBV7-2; D is uncertain. Germline values: CDR1 SGHTA, CDR2 FQGNSA. The CDR3 is made up of 16 amino acids. V was trimmed by 2 bases and J by 7 bases, leaving 15 bases between them. Written as DNA, the CDR3 is TGTGCCAGCAGCTTAACCCCGGGCGTAGTGAATTCACCCCTCCACTTT. This encodes CASSLTPGVVNSPLHF.

The V and J genes are TRBV5-4 and TRBJ2-7, with D possibly matching TRBD2 (6 bases). The CDR3 spans 13 residues. Germline V lookup: CDR1 SGHNT, CDR2 YYREEE (reference sequence). V lost 1 base, J lost 6 bases, and 11 bases lay in between. The chain's CDR3 is CASSLSGASEQYF. CDR3 DNA: TGTGCCAGCAGCTTGTCGGGAGCGAGCGAGCAGTACTTC.

The chain uses TRBV5-6 and TRBJ1-2; 7 bases line up with TRBD1. Germline lookup yields CDR1 SGHDT and CDR2 YYEEEE. V lost 2 bases, J lost 7 bases, and 14 bases stayed unmatched. The CDR3 is 16 amino acids. The CDR3 region is CASSFGRGRISGGYTF. The CDR3 DNA reads as TGTGCCAGCAGCTTTGGGAGGGGGCGGATCTCTGGTGGCTACACCTTC.

J is TRBJ2-3 and V is TRBV5-1; no clear D. The length of the CDR3 is 17 residues. Per the germline V gene, CDR1 is SGHRS and CDR2 is YFSETQ. V lost 4 bases and J 0 bases, leaving 18 bases between the germline ends. CDR3 nucleotides: TGCGCCAGCAGCCCAAACGTAATGGCAGGCAGCACAGATACGCAGTATTTT. Amino acid sequence: CASSPNVMAGSTDTQYF.

The chain couples TRBV7-9 to TRBJ2-2, with TRBD2 identical over 14 bases. Germline CDR1 is SEHNR and CDR2 is FQNEAQ (reference sequence). The CDR3 sequence is 19 residues long. V was pared by 3 bases and J by 4 bases, with 10 bases of the junction left unmatched. As DNA, the CDR3 is TGTGCCAGCAGCTTTCTCCCGGGACTAGCGGGAGTGTCCACCGGGGAGCTGTTTTTT. Translated: CASSFLPGLAGVSTGELFF.

This chain links TRBV28 with TRBJ1-4; TRBD1 aligns across 11 bases. The germline CDR1 and CDR2 sequences are MDHEN and SYDVKM. There are 18 residues in the CDR3. V gave up 6 bases and J gave up 1 base; unmatched junction bases: 10. CDR3 protein: CASRHTGTGGRTNEKLFF. The CDR3 nucleotides are TGTGCCAGCAGACATACCGGGACAGGGGGTCGAACTAATGAAAAACTGTTTTTT. The full variable domain, rest sourced from reference TRBV28 and TRBJ1-4, is DVKVTQSSRYLVKRTGEKVFLECVQDMDHENMFWYRQDPGLGLRLIYFSYDVKMKEKGDIPEGYSVSREKKERFSLILESASTNQTSMYLCASRHTGTGGRTNEKLFFGSGTQLSVL.

The rearrangement uses TRBV28 and TRBJ1-1; no definite D call. Deletions cut 0 bases from V and 0 bases from J, with 2 bases between. There are 13 residues in the CDR3. Per the germline V gene, CDR1 is MDHEN and CDR2 is SYDVKM. CDR3 residues: CASSLWLNTEAFF. In nucleotides, the CDR3 is TGTGCCAGCAGTTTATGGCTGAACACTGAAGCTTTCTTT.

The chain joins TRBV4-1 to TRBJ2-5; the match to TRBD2 covers 7 bases. The CDR3 contains 17 residues. Germline V gives CDR1 MGHRA, CDR2 YSYEKL. V was clipped by 1 base and J by 5 bases; unmatched bases: 13. The CDR3, as DNA: TGCGCCAGCAGCCAAGCGGTCCCCGGGACTACTTGGGAGACCCAGTACTTC. Protein sequence: CASSQAVPGTTWETQYF.

The J gene is TRBJ2-7, the V gene TRBV4-2; 8 nucleotides match TRBD1. The germline gives CDR1 LGHNA, CDR2 YNFKEQ. V shed 5 bases, J shed 1 base, and the junction held 7 bases outside the gene matches. This CDR3 has 15 residues. CDR3 in amino acids: CASSLGQALSYEQYF. CDR3 sequence (DNA): TGTGCCAGCAGCTTGGGACAGGCGCTTTCCTACGAGCAGTACTTC.

The gene calls are TRBV5-1 and TRBJ1-1; D is unresolved. This CDR3 comprises 14 residues. V lost 5 bases, J lost 4 bases, and 15 bases lay in between. Germline V gives CDR1 SGHRS, CDR2 YFSETQ. The CDR3 bases are TGCGCCAGCAGGGACCCTCTTCCCAGCACTGAAGCTTTCTTT. It yields the protein CASRDPLPSTEAFF.

V and J are TRBV28 and TRBJ1-6; D is undetermined. The CDR3 covers 12 residues. V shed 6 bases and J shed 11 bases, with 11 bases lying between them. Germline CDR1 reads MDHEN; CDR2 reads SYDVKM. Here the CDR3 reads CASSNPTPPLHF. CDR3 nucleotide sequence: TGTGCCAGCAGCAACCCCACCCCACCCCTCCACTTT. The complete variable domain, with remaining parts taken from reference TRBV28 and TRBJ1-6, reads DVKVTQSSRYLVKRTGEKVFLECVQDMDHENMFWYRQDPGLGLRLIYFSYDVKMKEKGDIPEGYSVSREKKERFSLILESASTNQTSMYLCASSNPTPPLHFGNGTRLTVT.

In this sample, this clone turned up once. The chain couples TRBV29-1 to TRBJ2-1, with D perhaps TRBD1 (6 bases). Germline loops: CDR1 SQVTM, CDR2 ANQGSEA. This CDR3 spans 12 amino acids. Trimming cost V 7 bases and J 5 bases, with 12 bases left between them. The CDR3 protein is CSGDRTDNEQFF. The CDR3 nucleotides read TGCAGCGGTGACAGGACGGACAATGAGCAGTTCTTC.

V and J are TRBV7-2 and TRBJ2-7; 10 nucleotides match TRBD2. The CDR3 loop spans 17 amino acids. V trimming: 3 bases; J trimming: 1 base; junction bases outside the gene matches: 9. Per germline, CDR1 SGHTA and CDR2 FQGNSA. The CDR3, as DNA: TGTGCCAGCAGCTTTAGCCTAGCGGGGGCCATGTCCTACGAGCAGTACTTC. Residues: CASSFSLAGAMSYEQYF.

The chain recombines TRBV10-1 with TRBJ2-7, with 11 nucleotides matching TRBD2. The CDR3 covers 16 residues. Trimming removed 3 bases from V and 5 bases from J; junction bases left unmatched: 9. Looked up from germline, CDR1 is WNHNN and CDR2 is SYGVQD (reference sequence). The CDR3 is CASSEGGTSGSNEQYF. For the CDR3, the DNA is TGCGCCAGCAGTGAAGGTGGAACTAGCGGGAGTAACGAGCAGTACTTC.

This clone was picked up a small number of times. The chain links TRBV28 to TRBJ1-6; no clear D gene. Germline values: CDR1 MDHEN, CDR2 SYDVKM. V was cut by 7 bases and J by 0 bases, with 4 bases left in between. This CDR3 region has 13 residues. CDR3 protein: CASISSYNSPLHF. CDR3 nucleotides: TGTGCCAGCATCAGCTCCTATAATTCACCCCTCCACTTT.

This rearrangement joins TRBV9 to TRBJ2-6, with 9 bases lining up with TRBD1. CDR1 and CDR2 (germline): SGDLS, YYNGEE. The CDR3 covers 15 residues. After removal of 7 bases from V and 0 bases from J, the junction contained 2 bases not matched to a gene. The CDR3 coding sequence is TGTGCCAGCCGGGACAGGGACTCTGGGGCCAACGTCCTGACTTTC. Amino acid sequence: CASRDRDSGANVLTF.